Listed here are 13 T cell receptor beta chains from one sample, sequenced in a study of blood T cells in healthy people across ages. The second PCR ran about 6 to 11 cycles with a sample-barcoded 5' primer and J-beta primers. MiXCR, run by TCRdb on the 5' RACE reads, gives a single entry per CDR3 protein. Of approximately 1.5 million distinct CDR3 sequences listed, 30% to 35% are singletons. The specimen was blood. These receptors were taken from a woman aged 25 to 39 in good health.

The chain joins TRBV7-9 to TRBJ2-1; 13 bases match TRBD2. Germline V CDR1 and CDR2: SEHNR, FQNEAQ (reference sequence). The CDR3 is 18 residues long. The V segment lost 4 bases and the J segment 0 bases; nucleotides outside the gene matches: 6. The CDR3 DNA reads TGTGCCAGCAGCTCAATCGGGACTAGCGGGAACTCCTACAATGAGCAGTTCTTC. Translating it yields CASSSIGTSGNSYNEQFF.

The chain uses TRBV4-2 and TRBJ1-4, with D uncertain. The CDR3 spans 16 residues. Trimming pared 0 bases from V and 3 bases from J, leaving 11 bases between. Germline V lookup: CDR1 LGHNA, CDR2 YNFKEQ. Here the CDR3 DNA reads TGTGCCAGCAGCCAAGATAACTCGGGTCCTAATGAAAAACTGTTTTTT. As protein: CASSQDNSGPNEKLFF.

In its sample, this clonotype was seen many times. This chain joins TRBV10-3 and TRBJ2-3; D remains unclear. The CDR3 consists of 18 residues. V lost 6 bases to trimming and J lost 2 bases, with 24 bases between them. CDR1 is ENHRY, CDR2 SYGVKD, per germline. The CDR3: CAIRDVVGYGPVTDTQYF. In nucleotides, the CDR3 is TGTGCCATCAGGGACGTCGTGGGGTACGGCCCTGTCACAGATACGCAGTATTTT.

This clonotype appeared many times. The chain is built from TRBV5-1 and TRBJ2-5; D ambiguous. CDR3 length equals 11 residues. The germline V gene encodes CDR1 SGHRS and CDR2 YFSETQ. The V end was cut by 7 bases, the J end by 1 base, with 5 bases between. The CDR3 reads CASGVQETQYF. In DNA form, the CDR3 reads TGCGCCAGCGGGGTCCAAGAGACCCAGTACTTC.

J is TRBJ2-1 and V is TRBV10-3; perhaps TRBD1 as D (5 bases). CDR1 is ENHRY, CDR2 SYGVKD, per germline. This CDR3 spans 13 amino acids. V lost 10 bases, J lost 6 bases, and 16 bases lay in between. The CDR3 is CATQPGASNEQFF. The CDR3 region has the DNA TGTGCCACCCAACCTGGGGCTAGCAATGAGCAGTTCTTC.

The V call is TRBV5-1, the J call TRBJ2-6; 9 bases line up with TRBD1. Germline-derived CDR1 and CDR2 are SGHRS and YFSETQ. Unmatched junction bases numbered 5, after V lost 7 bases and J lost 3 bases. This CDR3 has 15 residues. CDR3 bases: TGCGCCAGCGAATGGACAGGGGATGGGGCCAACGTCCTGACTTTC. It yields the protein CASEWTGDGANVLTF.

V gene TRBV2 combines with J gene TRBJ1-2; the D is unclear. Trimming stripped 11 bases from V and 8 bases from J, with 15 bases between. The germline V gene encodes CDR1 SNHLY and CDR2 FYNNEI. This CDR3 has 11 amino acids. The DNA of the CDR3 is TGTGCCGCGAACCATGGAGACGGCTACACCTTC. Translating it yields CAANHGDGYTF. Full variable domain (missing parts from reference TRBV2 and TRBJ1-2): EPEVTQTPSHQVTQMGQEVILRCVPISNHLYFYWYRQILGQKVEFLVSFYNNEISEKSEIFDDQFSVERPDGSNFTLKIRSTKLEDSAMYFCAANHGDGYTFGSGTRLTVV.

The rearrangement links TRBV30 to TRBJ2-3; D uncertain. CDR3 length equals 15 residues. CDR1 is GTSNPN and CDR2 is SVGIG in the germline V gene (reference sequence). Deletions cut 3 bases from V and 0 bases from J, with 13 bases between. CDR3 in DNA: TGTGCCTGGAGCGGCGGAGCGACTAGCACAGATACGCAGTATTTT. Its translation: CAWSGGATSTDTQYF. Together with reference TRBV30 and TRBJ2-3, the CDR3 gives the full variable domain: SQTIHQWPATLVQPVGSPLSLECTVEGTSNPNLYWYRQAAGRGLQLLFYSVGIGQISSEVPQNLSASRPQDRQFILSSKKLLLSDSGFYLCAWSGGATSTDTQYFGPGTRLTVL.

The V gene is TRBV12-3 or TRBV12-4, the J gene TRBJ1-1; D ambiguous. Trimming pared 2 bases from V and 8 bases from J, leaving 12 bases between. There are 13 residues in the CDR3. This chain's CDR3 is CASSLIEGREAFF. In DNA, the CDR3 is TGTGCCAGCAGTTTAATTGAGGGAAGAGAAGCTTTCTTT.

This clonotype was counted at least ten times. CDR3 loop: CASSLTVSSYNEQFF. CDR3 coding DNA: TGTGCCAGCAGCTTGACCGTAAGCTCCTACAATGAGCAGTTCTTC. The rearrangement joins TRBV7-6 to TRBJ2-1; no clear D. Looked up from germline, CDR1 is SGHVS and CDR2 is FNYEAQ. Deletions cut 3 bases from V and 0 bases from J, with 9 bases between. The CDR3 extends over 15 amino acids.

This clonotype showed up many times. The chain couples TRBV4-1 to TRBJ2-7, with D perhaps given as TRBD1 or TRBD2 (6 bases each). The V gene lost 0 bases and the J gene lost 6 bases, with 12 bases spanning the gap. The CDR3 is made up of 14 amino acids. The germline V gene encodes CDR1 MGHRA and CDR2 YSYEKL. CDR3 amino acids: CASSQDRGQTEQYF. The CDR3 DNA is TGCGCCAGCAGCCAAGATCGGGGGCAAACCGAGCAGTACTTC.

The V and J genes are TRBV15 and TRBJ2-4, with D tentatively TRBD2 (6 bases). The J call may be in error: the DNA end matches TRBJ2-7 better. Germline loops: CDR1 LNHNV, CDR2 YYDKDF (reference sequence). CDR3 length equals 14 residues. The CDR3 protein is CATSYSGSVYEQYF. The CDR3 coding sequence is TGTGCCACCAGCTATAGCGGTTCCGTTTACGAGCAGTACTTC.

This clonotype came up a few times. The chain is built from TRBV20-1 and TRBJ2-7; D assignment may be TRBD1 or TRBD2 (6 bases each). CDR1 is DFQATT and CDR2 is SNEGSKA in the germline V gene (reference sequence). The V end was cut by 6 bases, the J end by 2 bases, with 14 bases between. This CDR3 contains 13 residues. CDR3 in amino acids: CSAGGTNTYEQYF. Here the CDR3 DNA reads TGCAGTGCCGGCGGGACAAATACCTACGAGCAGTACTTC.